Each of the 10 T cell receptor beta chains below was sequenced from the same sample in a study of blood T cell repertoires in COVID-19. Profiling relied on immunoSEQ multiplex PCR, and the TCRdb table lists in-frame clones only, not all of them. The repertoire holds 52,000 or so clones, with around 86% as singletons. Material for sequencing was peripheral blood. These receptors were obtained from a human donor in a cohort sampled during active COVID-19.

This clone was recorded a few times. The chain has TRBV5-6 and TRBJ2-1; 14 bases agree with TRBD2. This CDR3 is built from 19 residues. J lost 2 bases, V lost 0 bases, and 7 bases had no gene match. The germline V gene encodes CDR1 SGHDT and CDR2 YYEEEE. The CDR3 region has the DNA TGTGCCAGCAGCTTGGCGCCCTCGACTAGCGGGAGGGCCTACAATGAGCAGTTCTTC. Residues: CASSLAPSTSGRAYNEQFF.

V is TRBV5-1 and J is TRBJ2-1; TRBD2 agrees at 9 bases. This CDR3 spans 17 amino acids. Trimming took 0 bases from V and 7 from J; bases not matched to a gene: 11. Germline CDR1 is SGHRS and CDR2 is YFSETQ. The CDR3 loop reads CASSLVASGNPGNEQFF. The CDR3 coding sequence is TGCGCCAGCAGCTTGGTGGCTAGCGGGAACCCAGGGAATGAGCAGTTCTTC.

The rearrangement links TRBV6-5 to TRBJ2-4, with D possibly TRBD1 on 5 matching bases. The V gene lost 5 bases and the J gene lost 6 bases, with 17 bases spanning the gap. The CDR3 is 15 residues long. Germline-derived CDR1 and CDR2 are MNHEY and SVGAGI. In DNA form, the CDR3 reads TGTGCCAGCAGTAAGGGGTTTATGGGCGGAAACATTCAGTACTTC. Translation: CASSKGFMGGNIQYF.

The chain joins TRBV2 to TRBJ2-3; a weak D match, TRBD2 (6 bases). Trimming left V 6 bases short and J 3 bases short, with 19 bases between. The CDR3 length is 16 residues. From germline, CDR1 is SNHLY and CDR2 FYNNEI. The DNA for the CDR3 is TGTGCCAGCAGCCTGATAGCGGTACTGGGGACAGATACGCAGTATTTT. Amino acid sequence: CASSLIAVLGTDTQYF. Full variable domain (missing parts from reference TRBV2 and TRBJ2-3): EPEVTQTPSHQVTQMGQEVILRCVPISNHLYFYWYRQILGQKVEFLVSFYNNEISEKSEIFDDQFSVERPDGSNFTLKIRSTKLEDSAMYFCASSLIAVLGTDTQYFGPGTRLTVL.

The chain uses TRBV5-1 and TRBJ2-1; 11 bases align to TRBD1. This CDR3 comprises 15 residues. J was trimmed by 8 bases and V by 4 bases; bases with no gene match: 8. In germline, CDR1 is SGHRS, CDR2 YFSETQ. This CDR3 reads CASSHRDRGYDEQFF. CDR3 DNA sequence: TGCGCCAGCAGCCACCGGGACAGGGGGTACGATGAGCAGTTCTTC.

This rearrangement joins TRBV5-1 to TRBJ2-2; D ambiguous. V gave up 4 bases and J gave up 2 bases, with 3 bases separating them. The germline gives CDR1 SGHRS, CDR2 YFSETQ. The CDR3 is made up of 12 amino acids. The CDR3, as DNA: TGCGCCAGCAGCCTAAACACCGGGGAGCTGTTTTTT. Translating gives CASSLNTGELFF.

The chain recombines TRBV19 with TRBJ1-5; 7 positions agree with TRBD1. The J segment lost 3 bases and the V segment lost 4 bases, leaving 3 bases of the junction unmatched. CDR1 and CDR2 (germline): LNHDA, SQIVND (reference sequence). The CDR3 runs to 14 residues. The CDR3 here is CASSNQGDNQPQHF. The CDR3 region has the DNA TGTGCCAGTAGTAACCAGGGGGACAATCAGCCCCAGCATTTT.

The chain carries TRBV18 and TRBJ2-5; maybe TRBD1 (6 bases). Germline V CDR1 and CDR2: KGHSH, LQKENI. The germline V and J ends were trimmed by 8 bases and 0 bases, with 13 bases remaining between them. The CDR3 totals 14 residues. CDR3 sequence: CASTKDRYQETQYF. The CDR3 DNA reads as TGTGCCAGCACGAAGGACAGATACCAAGAGACCCAGTACTTC.

The chain uses TRBV5-5 and TRBJ1-2; possible D gene TRBD1, 5 bases. The V gene lost 4 bases and the J gene lost 8 bases, with 12 bases spanning the gap. Germline V lookup: CDR1 SGHKS, CDR2 YYEKEE (reference sequence). The CDR3 covers 12 residues. The CDR3 loop reads CASSTRQRGYTF. CDR3 bases: TGTGCCAGCAGCACCCGACAGAGGGGCTACACCTTC.

V and J are TRBV6-1 and TRBJ1-5; 7 bases map to TRBD1. Germline CDR1 MNHNS, CDR2 SASEGT. V trimming: 6 bases; J trimming: 1 base; junction bases outside the gene matches: 9. The CDR3 sequence is 16 residues long. The CDR3 reads CASSESGQRSNQPQHF. DNA for the CDR3: TGTGCCAGCAGCGAATCGGGACAGAGGAGCAATCAGCCCCAGCATTTT.